This TCR beta chain is drawn from a study of blood T cell repertoires in COVID-19 (dated by TCRdb to between 2020 and 2021). General notes on the study: Samples from collaborators originated in the United States, Italy and Spain and spanned both the acute and convalescent phases of COVID-19. The prospective study material was composed of cDNA or gDNA derived from T cells, B-cell-depleted T cells, or PBMCs. Subjects who had been exposed to COVID-19, were actively infected with it, or had recovered from it provided the deeply sampled blood TCRbeta repertoires that made up the dataset. The repertoires were released in a freely available public database intended as a resource for research on the immune response to SARS-CoV-2. Samples came from the ongoing ImmuneRACE study (first 160 participants) plus 1,254 subjects from 6 global collaborators. A de-identified subject ID, COVID-19 status, age in years and sex were almost always included in the sample metadata. Where available, HLA class I and class II types were taken from metadata supplied by the sample provider and were not determined by assay-based typing.

Details on this clone: Its recognized antigen is unknown. Base-call qualities are not available, and no considerably larger clone is one nucleotide away.

What the research found in general, with its limitations: How much clinical and demographic metadata was included differed by source and by participant, and the metadata was provided uncurated.

Collaborating institutions collected whole blood in K2EDTA tubes following their own protocols. For TCRbeta analysis, collaborators shipped samples as frozen whole blood, isolated PBMCs, or DNA extracted from either of those sample types. The immunoSEQ Assay, a bias-controlled multiplex PCR, was used to amplify TCRbeta CDR3 regions from genomic DNA. From the authors' description of their analysis: The number of nucleated cells in each sample was estimated from the amplification of reference gene primers within the assay. To quantify the absolute abundance of each unique TCRbeta CDR3 rearrangement, sequence reads were collapsed and filtered. For each sample, productive Simpson clonality was calculated as the square root of Simpson's diversity index over productive rearrangements. In its TCRdb copy, this immuneACCESS table keeps in-frame sequences only and misses some clones. Where compared with another copy, unresolved V genes explain less than half of these, and the others have no known cause. D and trimming come from the DNA, and the V and J calls and clone size come from that table. The table for this sample lists over 55,000 clones; roughly 85% of them were counted only once. Approximately 25% of the sample rests with the top ten.

The germline V gene yields SGHRS for CDR1 and YFSETQ for CDR2. The CDR3 holds 13 amino acids from the cysteine to the phenylalanine. The CDR3 DNA has 39 bases and is translated from base 1. V sheds 5 bases and J sheds 1 base, leaving 9 bases between their ends. What was sequenced was peripheral blood. The sequence is built from TRBV5-1 and TRBJ1-1, with the D gene not confidently named. This TCR derives from a middle-aged man with acute or convalescent COVID-19. The CDR3 sequence is CASSEGPNTEAFF. The sequence in DNA is TGCGCCAGCAGTGAGGGTCCGAACACTGAAGCTTTCTTT.